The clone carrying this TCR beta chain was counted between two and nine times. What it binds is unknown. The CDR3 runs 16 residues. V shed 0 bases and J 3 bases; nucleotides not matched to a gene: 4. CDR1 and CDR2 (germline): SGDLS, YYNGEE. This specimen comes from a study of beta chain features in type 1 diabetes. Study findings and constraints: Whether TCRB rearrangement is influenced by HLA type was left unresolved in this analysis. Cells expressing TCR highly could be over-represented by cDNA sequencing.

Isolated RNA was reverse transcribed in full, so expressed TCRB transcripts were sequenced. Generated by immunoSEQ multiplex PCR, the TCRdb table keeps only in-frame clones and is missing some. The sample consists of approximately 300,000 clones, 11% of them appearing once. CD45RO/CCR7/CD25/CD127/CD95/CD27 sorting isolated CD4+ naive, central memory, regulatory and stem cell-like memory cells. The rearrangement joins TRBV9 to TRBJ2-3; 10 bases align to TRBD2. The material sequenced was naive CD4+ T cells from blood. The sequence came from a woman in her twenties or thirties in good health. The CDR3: CASSVGTSGITDTQYF. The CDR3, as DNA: TGTGCCAGCAGCGTAGGCACTAGCGGGATAACAGATACGCAGTATTTT.